Presented here are 26 T cell receptor beta chains from one specimen sequenced in a study of blood T cell repertoires in COVID-19. Only in-frame clones appear in the TCRdb table, and some are missing; sequencing was by immunoSEQ multiplex PCR. The sample consists of more than 85,000 clones, approximately 83% of them appearing once. Specimen: peripheral blood. The receptors were gathered from a middle-aged man with acute or convalescent COVID-19.

The genes are TRBV18 and TRBJ2-5, with 10 bases identical to TRBD2. The CDR3 is 15 residues long. The germline V gene has CDR1 KGHSH and CDR2 LQKENI. V was clipped by 3 bases and J by 3 bases; unmatched bases: 4. CDR3 sequence (DNA): TGTGCCAGCTCACCGAACCTAGCGGGGGAAGAGACCCAGTACTTC. It encodes CASSPNLAGEETQYF.

The V and J genes are TRBV9 and TRBJ2-1; the match to TRBD2 covers 7 bases. The CDR3 is 14 residues long. Germline trimming cut 1 base from V and 7 bases from J; bases unmatched to any gene: 5. Germline lookup yields CDR1 SGDLS and CDR2 YYNGEE. The CDR3 region is CASSVSGNGNEQFF. CDR3 coding DNA: TGTGCCAGCAGCGTAAGCGGGAATGGGAATGAGCAGTTCTTC. The variable domain in full, completed from reference TRBV9 and TRBJ2-1, reads DSGVTQTPKHLITATGQRVTLRCSPRSGDLSVYWYQQSLDQGLQFLIQYYNGEERAKGNILERFSAQQFPDLHSELNLSSLELGDSALYFCASSVSGNGNEQFFGPGTRLTVL.

This chain joins TRBV18 and TRBJ1-1; 7 bases align to TRBD1. The germline CDR1 and CDR2 sequences are KGHSH and LQKENI. The CDR3 spans 14 residues. V shed 4 bases, J shed 0 bases, and the junction held 2 bases outside the gene matches. DNA for the CDR3: TGTGCCAGCTCACAGGGACAGATGAACACTGAAGCTTTCTTT. This translates into CASSQGQMNTEAFF.

The V gene is TRBV11-2, the J gene TRBJ2-7; tentatively, D is TRBD1 (6 bases). Looked up from germline, CDR1 is SGHAT and CDR2 is FQNNGV. This CDR3 has 16 residues. Trimming cost V 4 bases and J 0 bases, with 16 bases left between them. Here the CDR3 DNA reads TGTGCCAGCAGCTGGACAGTTCCTGCGGTCTCCTACGAGCAGTACTTC. This translates into CASSWTVPAVSYEQYF.

The J gene is TRBJ2-7, the V gene TRBV19; TRBD1 is a possible D gene (5 bases). Germline V lookup: CDR1 LNHDA, CDR2 SQIVND (reference sequence). Deletions cut 4 bases from V and 5 bases from J, with 15 bases between. The length of the CDR3 is 14 residues. CDR3 sequence reads: CASSNQGRPHEQYF. As DNA, the CDR3 is TGTGCCAGTAGTAACCAGGGAAGACCCCACGAGCAGTACTTC.

The V gene is TRBV12-3 or TRBV12-4, the J gene TRBJ1-2; D is unresolved. V lost 3 bases and J lost 4, with 6 bases in between. The CDR3 is made up of 12 amino acids. The CDR3 is CASSLTGYGYTF. The CDR3 bases are TGTGCCAGCAGTTTGACGGGCTATGGCTACACCTTC.

J is TRBJ2-1 and V is TRBV7-3; a weak D match, TRBD2 (5 bases). The CDR3 contains 15 residues. Germline V gene sequence: CDR1 SGHTA, CDR2 FQGTGA. The V and J ends lost 5 bases and 2 bases respectively, with 13 bases between them. CDR3 amino acids: CASSPQGGAYNEQFF. In DNA, the CDR3 is TGTGCCAGCAGCCCCCAAGGAGGCGCCTACAATGAGCAGTTCTTC.

This chain uses TRBV5-1 with TRBJ2-5; TRBD2 matches at 13 bases. Per germline, CDR1 SGHRS and CDR2 YFSETQ. The V segment lost 4 bases and the J segment 5 bases; nucleotides outside the gene matches: 11. This CDR3 region has 17 residues. CDR3 region: CASSTQLLAGGVETQYF. CDR3 bases: TGCGCCAGCAGCACCCAATTACTAGCGGGAGGGGTCGAGACCCAGTACTTC.

The chain carries TRBV18 and TRBJ2-1; D gene unclear. Germline V lookup: CDR1 KGHSH, CDR2 LQKENI. Trimming took 3 bases from V and 3 from J, leaving 12 bases between them. This CDR3 comprises 15 residues. For the CDR3, the DNA is TGTGCCAGCTCACCGAAACTCGAAAACTACAATGAGCAGTTCTTC. Translated, it gives CASSPKLENYNEQFF.

The chain recombines TRBV12-3 or TRBV12-4 with TRBJ2-3; D is undetermined. Trimming stripped 6 bases from V and 4 bases from J, with 11 bases between. The CDR3 extends over 13 amino acids. CDR3 in DNA: TGTGCCAGCAGGCAGATAGCTGCAGATACGCAGTATTTT. Translation gives CASRQIAADTQYF.

This chain connects TRBV2 to TRBJ1-1; 10 bases agree with TRBD1. The germline gives CDR1 SNHLY, CDR2 FYNNEI. This CDR3 is 14 amino acids long. J was trimmed by 6 bases and V by 7 bases; bases with no gene match: 8. DNA of the CDR3: TGTGCCAGCAAGAACAGGGACAGGGGATCTGAAGCTTTCTTT. It is translated as CASKNRDRGSEAFF.

V and J are TRBV6-5 and TRBJ1-6; D unresolved. V was clipped by 7 bases and J by 12 bases, with 13 bases between them. The CDR3 covers 12 residues. Germline V gene data show CDR1 as MNHEY and CDR2 as SVGAGI. The DNA for the CDR3 is TGTGCCAGCAAGCCGCCTGGAGGACCCCTCCACTTT. This codes for CASKPPGGPLHF.

The rearrangement links TRBV7-2 to TRBJ2-7; 7 bases line up with TRBD1. V lost 6 bases, J lost 9 bases, and 14 bases stayed unmatched. In germline, CDR1 is SGHTA, CDR2 FQGNSA. CDR3 length equals 14 residues. The CDR3 DNA reads as TGTGCCAGCAGGATGACAGGGACGAGTGGCGGGCAGTACTTC. Its translation: CASRMTGTSGGQYF.

Here the CDR3 DNA reads TGTGCCTCTTCGACAGAAGCAGATACGCAGTATTTT. Residues: CASSTEADTQYF. The rearrangement joins TRBV24-1 to TRBJ2-3; D might be TRBD1 (5 bases). Trimming took 12 bases from V and 4 from J, leaving 13 bases between them. The CDR3 loop spans 12 amino acids. CDR1 is KGHDR and CDR2 is SFDVKD in the germline V gene.

The gene calls are TRBV2 and TRBJ2-1; 10 nucleotides match TRBD2. This CDR3 has 14 amino acids. The germline V gene encodes CDR1 SNHLY and CDR2 FYNNEI. With 5 bases clipped from V and 5 bases from J, the junction kept 3 bases outside the gene matches. The DNA of the CDR3 is TGTGCCAGCAGTCCAACTAGCGGGGACAATGAGCAGTTCTTC. This sequence encodes CASSPTSGDNEQFF.

The chain combines TRBV9 with TRBJ1-3, with unresolved D. The germline V gene has CDR1 SGDLS and CDR2 YYNGEE. This CDR3 is built from 10 residues. V lost 7 bases to trimming and J lost 4 bases, with 3 bases between them. The CDR3 sequence: CASGGNTIYF. The CDR3 DNA is TGTGCCAGCGGCGGAAACACCATATATTTT.

The chain couples TRBV18 to TRBJ1-2; 7 bases are a match to TRBD1. Germline V CDR1 and CDR2: KGHSH, LQKENI. V gave up 3 bases and J gave up 6 bases; unmatched junction bases: 4. The length of the CDR3 is 13 residues. The CDR3 spells CASSPSTGNGYTF. The CDR3 DNA reads as TGTGCCAGCTCACCTTCGACAGGGAATGGCTACACCTTC.

V and J are TRBV21-1 and TRBJ1-1; TRBD1, as called in the table, went unchecked against the DNA. TRBV21-1 is labeled a pseudogene. The CDR3 extends over 16 amino acids. This CDR3 reads CASSKGRRGGLHEAFF. As DNA, the CDR3 is TGTGCCAGCAGCAAAGGCCGGAGAGGGGGCCTGCATGAAGCTTTCTTT.

The CDR3 loop reads CASSFTGESETQYF. CDR3 bases: TGTGCCAGCAGCTTCACAGGGGAGAGTGAGACCCAGTACTTC. V is TRBV11-3 and J is TRBJ2-5, with 7 bases lining up with TRBD1. CDR3 size: 14 residues. V dropped 3 bases and J dropped 5; count of bases not matched to a gene: 6. The V gene's germline CDR1 is SGHNT and CDR2 YENEEA.

V is TRBV6-5 and J is TRBJ2-5, with D perhaps TRBD2 (5 bases). The germline V gene has CDR1 MNHEY and CDR2 SVGAGI. V was trimmed by 6 bases and J by 1 base, leaving 12 bases between them. CDR3 size: 14 residues. CDR3 coding DNA: TGTGCCAGCAGGCTGACTGGAGGCCAAGAGACCCAGTACTTC. Translated: CASRLTGGQETQYF.

The chain joins TRBV11-3 to TRBJ2-1; TRBD2 is a possible D gene (7 bases). There are 16 residues in the CDR3. The V gene's germline CDR1 is SGHNT and CDR2 YENEEA. V was shortened by 8 bases and J by 2 bases, with 19 bases between the two germline ends. The CDR3 sequence is CASHQNAGAAYNEQFF. The CDR3 DNA reads TGTGCCAGCCATCAAAACGCGGGGGCCGCCTACAATGAGCAGTTCTTC. The full variable domain, completed using reference TRBV11-3 and TRBJ2-1, is EAGVVQSPRYKIIEKKQPVAFWCNPISGHNTLYWYLQNLGQGPELLIRYENEEAVDDSQLPKDRFSAERLKGVDSTLKIQPAELGDSAVYLCASHQNAGAAYNEQFFGPGTRLTVL.

The rearrangement links TRBV30 to TRBJ1-2; D perhaps matches TRBD1 (6 bases). V was trimmed by 3 bases and J by 2 bases, leaving 13 bases between them. CDR1 GTSNPN and CDR2 SVGIG come from the germline V gene (reference sequence). The CDR3 runs to 14 residues. CDR3 DNA sequence: TGTGCCTGGAGAACACAGGGAAGGAACTATGGCTACACCTTC. Translated, it gives CAWRTQGRNYGYTF.

The V call is TRBV5-1, the J call TRBJ1-2; perhaps TRBD1 as D (5 bases). CDR1 SGHRS and CDR2 YFSETQ come from the germline V gene. The V end lost 4 bases, the J end lost 6 bases, and 19 bases lay between the germline ends. The CDR3 is made up of 15 amino acids. The CDR3 coding sequence is TGCGCCAGCAGCGTTCTAACAGGAGTAGGGGATGGCTACACCTTC. It yields the protein CASSVLTGVGDGYTF.

The genes are TRBV6-6 and TRBJ1-1; 7 bases map to TRBD1. This CDR3 spans 15 amino acids. CDR1 is MNHNY, CDR2 SVGAGI, per germline (reference sequence). V lost 10 bases, J lost 3 bases, and 14 bases stayed unmatched. The CDR3 sequence: CATAGTDEIDTEAFF. CDR3 coding DNA: TGTGCCACAGCCGGGACAGACGAAATAGACACTGAAGCTTTCTTT.

The chain recombines TRBV7-2 with TRBJ1-4; the D gene is possibly TRBD1 (6 bases). Trimming stripped 2 bases from V and 4 bases from J, with 11 bases between. Looked up from germline, CDR1 is SGHTA and CDR2 is FQGNSA. The CDR3 loop spans 15 amino acids. Here the CDR3 DNA reads TGTGCCAGCAGCTTACAGGGAGGGGGTAATGAAAAACTGTTTTTT. It yields the protein CASSLQGGGNEKLFF.

V usage is TRBV24-1 and J usage is TRBJ2-1; 7 bases are a match to TRBD1. Germline trimming cut 4 bases from V and 10 bases from J; bases unmatched to any gene: 12. The CDR3 totals 15 residues. CDR1 is KGHDR and CDR2 is SFDVKD in the germline V gene. The CDR3 sequence: CATSDQTKGAGEQFF. In DNA, the CDR3 is TGTGCCACCAGTGACCAGACCAAGGGGGCAGGCGAGCAGTTCTTC.